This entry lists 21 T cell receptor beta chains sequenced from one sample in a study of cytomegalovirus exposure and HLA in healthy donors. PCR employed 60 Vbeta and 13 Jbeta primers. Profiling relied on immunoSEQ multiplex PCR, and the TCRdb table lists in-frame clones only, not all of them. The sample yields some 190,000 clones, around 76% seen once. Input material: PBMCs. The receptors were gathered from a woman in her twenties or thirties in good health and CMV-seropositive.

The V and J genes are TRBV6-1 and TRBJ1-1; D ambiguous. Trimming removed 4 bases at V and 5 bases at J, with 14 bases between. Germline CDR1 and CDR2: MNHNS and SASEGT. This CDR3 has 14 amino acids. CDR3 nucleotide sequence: TGTGCCAGCAGTGTAACGAGGTCGTGGACTGAAGCTTTCTTT. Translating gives CASSVTRSWTEAFF.

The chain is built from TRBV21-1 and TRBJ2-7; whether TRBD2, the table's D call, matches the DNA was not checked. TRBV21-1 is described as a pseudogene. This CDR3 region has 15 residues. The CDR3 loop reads CASSKVPGMPYEQYF. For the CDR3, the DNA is TGTGCCAGCAGCAAAGTTCCGGGAATGCCCTACGAGCAGTACTTC.

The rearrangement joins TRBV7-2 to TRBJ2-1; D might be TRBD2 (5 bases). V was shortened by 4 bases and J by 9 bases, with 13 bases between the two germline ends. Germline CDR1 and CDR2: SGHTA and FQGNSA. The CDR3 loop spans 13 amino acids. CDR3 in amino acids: CASSSRSDAEQFF. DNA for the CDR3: TGTGCCAGCAGCTCACGTAGCGATGCTGAGCAGTTCTTC. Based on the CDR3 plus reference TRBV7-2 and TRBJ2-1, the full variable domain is GAGVSQSPSNKVTEKGKDVELRCDPISGHTALYWYRQSLGQGLEFLIYFQGNSAPDKSGLPSDRFSAERTGGSVSTLTIQRTQQEDSAVYLCASSSRSDAEQFFGPGTRLTVL.

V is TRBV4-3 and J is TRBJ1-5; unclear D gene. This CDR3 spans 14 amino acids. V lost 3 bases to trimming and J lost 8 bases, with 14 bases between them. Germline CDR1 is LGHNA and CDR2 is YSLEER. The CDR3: CASSHQADGEPQHF. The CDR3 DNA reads TGCGCCAGCAGCCATCAGGCAGACGGGGAGCCCCAGCATTTT.

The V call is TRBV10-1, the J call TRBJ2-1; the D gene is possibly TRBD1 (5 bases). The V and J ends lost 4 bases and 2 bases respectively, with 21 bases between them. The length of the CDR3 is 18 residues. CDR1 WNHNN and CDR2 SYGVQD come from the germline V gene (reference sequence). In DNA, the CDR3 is TGCGCCAGCAGTGGACCCATCGTGGGGCCCTCAACCTACAATGAGCAGTTCTTC. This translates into CASSGPIVGPSTYNEQFF.

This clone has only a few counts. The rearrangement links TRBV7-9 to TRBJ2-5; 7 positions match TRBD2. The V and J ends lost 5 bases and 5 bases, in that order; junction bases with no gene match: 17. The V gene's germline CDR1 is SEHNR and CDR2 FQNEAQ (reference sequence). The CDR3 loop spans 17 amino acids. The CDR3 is CASSPSSRLAGRETQYF. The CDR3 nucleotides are TGTGCCAGCAGCCCCTCCTCGAGACTAGCTGGTCGGGAGACCCAGTACTTC.

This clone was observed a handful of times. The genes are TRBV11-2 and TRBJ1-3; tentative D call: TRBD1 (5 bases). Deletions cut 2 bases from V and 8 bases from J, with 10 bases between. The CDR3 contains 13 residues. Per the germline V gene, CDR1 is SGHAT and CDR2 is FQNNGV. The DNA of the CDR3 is TGTGCCAGCAGCTTATCAGGAGGGGACACCATATATTTT. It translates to CASSLSGGDTIYF. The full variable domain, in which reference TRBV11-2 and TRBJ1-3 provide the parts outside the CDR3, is EAGVAQSPRYKIIEKRQSVAFWCNPISGHATLYWYQQILGQGPKLLIQFQNNGVVDDSQLPKDRFSAERLKGVDSTLKIQPAKLEDSAVYLCASSLSGGDTIYFGEGSWLTVV.

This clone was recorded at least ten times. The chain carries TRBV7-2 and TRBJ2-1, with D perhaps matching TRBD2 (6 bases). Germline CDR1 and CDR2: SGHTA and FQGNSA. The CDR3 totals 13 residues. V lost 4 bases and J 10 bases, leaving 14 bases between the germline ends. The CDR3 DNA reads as TGTGCCAGCAGCTGGGCCCCCAGCGGGGAGCAGTTCTTC. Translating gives CASSWAPSGEQFF.

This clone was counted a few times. In nucleotides, the CDR3 is TGTGCCAGCAGCTTGGAGCGGGGACGGTGGGATGAGCAGTTCTTC. Amino acid sequence: CASSLERGRWDEQFF. The chain uses TRBV5-5 and TRBJ2-1; TRBD2 matches 7 bases. V trimming: 0 bases; J trimming: 8 bases; junction bases outside the gene matches: 8. Germline V lookup: CDR1 SGHKS, CDR2 YYEKEE (reference sequence). The CDR3 spans 15 residues.

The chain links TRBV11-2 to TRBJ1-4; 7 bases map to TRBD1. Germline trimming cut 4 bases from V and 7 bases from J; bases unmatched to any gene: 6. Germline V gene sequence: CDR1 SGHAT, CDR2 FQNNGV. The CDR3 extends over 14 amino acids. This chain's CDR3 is CASSSGTVGEKLFF. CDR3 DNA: TGTGCCAGCAGCTCCGGGACAGTGGGTGAAAAACTGTTTTTT.

CDR3: CASSQGLIRSGNTIYF. The CDR3 nucleotides read TGCGCCAGCAGTCAGGGCCTTATCCGCTCTGGAAACACCATATATTTT. The chain couples TRBV23-1 to TRBJ1-3; D ambiguous. TRBV23-1 is placed among ORFs of uncertain function. This CDR3 is built from 16 residues. Trimming took 3 bases from V and 0 from J, leaving 12 bases between them.

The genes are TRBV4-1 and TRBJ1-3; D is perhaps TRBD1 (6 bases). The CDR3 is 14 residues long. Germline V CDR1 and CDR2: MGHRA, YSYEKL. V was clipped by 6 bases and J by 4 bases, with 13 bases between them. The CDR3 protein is CASRRAGVGNTIYF. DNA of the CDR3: TGCGCCAGCAGACGAGCAGGGGTAGGAAACACCATATATTTT.

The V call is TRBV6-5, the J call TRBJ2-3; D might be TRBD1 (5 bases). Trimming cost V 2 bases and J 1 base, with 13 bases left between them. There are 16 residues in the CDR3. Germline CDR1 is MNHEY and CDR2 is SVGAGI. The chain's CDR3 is CASSYEQGAGTDTQYF. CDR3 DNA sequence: TGTGCCAGCAGTTACGAACAAGGGGCTGGCACAGATACGCAGTATTTT.

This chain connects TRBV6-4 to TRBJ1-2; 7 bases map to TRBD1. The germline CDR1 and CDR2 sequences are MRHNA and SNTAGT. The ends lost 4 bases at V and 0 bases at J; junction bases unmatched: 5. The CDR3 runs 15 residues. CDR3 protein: CASSVMTGSNYGYTF. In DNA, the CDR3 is TGTGCCAGCAGTGTCATGACAGGGTCTAACTATGGCTACACCTTC.

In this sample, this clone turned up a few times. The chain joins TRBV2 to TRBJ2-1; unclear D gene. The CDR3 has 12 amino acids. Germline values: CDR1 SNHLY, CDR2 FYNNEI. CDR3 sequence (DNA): TGTGCTATAGCAAGGCTACCCGGGGAGCAGTTCTTC. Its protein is CAIARLPGEQFF.

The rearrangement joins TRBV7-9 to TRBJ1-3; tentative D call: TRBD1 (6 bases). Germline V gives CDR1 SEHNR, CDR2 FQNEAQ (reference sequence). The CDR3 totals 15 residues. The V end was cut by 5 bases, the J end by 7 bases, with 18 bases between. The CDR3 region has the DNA TGTGCCAGCAGCCCCATGGTTGATGGGGGCAACACCATATATTTT. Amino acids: CASSPMVDGGNTIYF.

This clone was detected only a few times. For the CDR3, the DNA is TGTGCCAGCAGCTTAGGGACACTTTACTTCACAGATACGCAGTATTTT. Translation gives CASSLGTLYFTDTQYF. This chain connects TRBV11-2 to TRBJ2-3; D is perhaps TRBD1 (5 bases). V dropped 1 base and J dropped 2 bases, with 13 bases sitting between them. Per germline, CDR1 SGHAT and CDR2 FQNNGV. The CDR3 consists of 16 residues.

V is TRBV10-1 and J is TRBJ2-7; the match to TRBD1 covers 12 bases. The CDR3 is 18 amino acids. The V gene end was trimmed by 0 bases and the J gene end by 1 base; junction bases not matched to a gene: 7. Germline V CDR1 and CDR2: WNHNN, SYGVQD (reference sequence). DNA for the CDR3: TGCGCCAGCAGTGAGTCAGAGGGACAGGGGGCCAATTCCTACGAGCAGTACTTC. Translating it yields CASSESEGQGANSYEQYF.

CDR3 DNA sequence: TGCGCCAGCAGTCAACCGACCGGGACAGGGGACCCTTATGGCTACACCTTC. Its translation: CASSQPTGTGDPYGYTF. V usage is TRBV23-1 and J usage is TRBJ1-2; TRBD1 aligns across 10 bases. TRBV23-1 is labeled an ORF, and its function is uncertain. The CDR3 extends over 17 amino acids. V gave up 2 bases and J gave up 5 bases; unmatched junction bases: 11.

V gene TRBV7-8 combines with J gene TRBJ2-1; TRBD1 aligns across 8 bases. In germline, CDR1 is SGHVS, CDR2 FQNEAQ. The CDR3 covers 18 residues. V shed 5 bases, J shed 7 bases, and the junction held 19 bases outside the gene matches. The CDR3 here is CASSPPAFNRQGLNEQFF. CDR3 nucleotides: TGTGCCAGCAGCCCACCTGCCTTTAACAGACAGGGGTTAAATGAGCAGTTCTTC.

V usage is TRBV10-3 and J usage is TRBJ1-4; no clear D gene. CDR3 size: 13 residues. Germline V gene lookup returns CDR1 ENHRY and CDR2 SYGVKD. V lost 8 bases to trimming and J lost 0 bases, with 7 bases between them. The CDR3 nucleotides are TGTGCCATCGGGCGAGCAACTAATGAAAAACTGTTTTTT. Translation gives CAIGRATNEKLFF.